Sequencing of this T cell receptor beta chain was carried out in a study of blood T cell repertoires in COVID-19. Study processing details: How many nucleated cells were present was estimated from reference gene primer amplification. Using immunoSEQ multiplex PCR, the repertoire was profiled, and TCRdb retains in-frame clones only, with some absent. V and J calls and clone size are given by that table; D and trimming were obtained from the DNA. The table records 78,000 or so clones, 86% of them present only once. Per germline, CDR1 SGDLS and CDR2 YYNGEE. This CDR3 contains 13 residues. Between the trimmed V and J ends, which lost 3 bases and 3 bases, there was a span of 10 bases.

The V and J genes are TRBV9 and TRBJ2-7, with D perhaps matching TRBD1 (6 bases). The clonotype originates from a middle-aged man with active or convalescent COVID-19. Material for sequencing was peripheral blood. CDR3 sequence reads: CASSAGQFYEQYF. The DNA for the CDR3 is TGTGCCAGCAGCGCCGGACAGTTCTACGAGCAGTACTTC.